This passage covers 20 T cell receptor beta chains from one sample sequenced in a study of PD-1 and CTLA-4 blockade in melanoma. Libraries were prepared by immunoSEQ multiplex PCR; TCRdb keeps only in-frame clonotypes and omits some of them. The table has about 7,200 clones, 80% seen once; the top ten hold about 39%. The source was CD8+ T cells from peripheral blood, collected before anti-PD-1 treatment. Receptor source: a human donor with melanoma.

The CDR3 here is CASSLGTGNQPQHF. The CDR3 region has the DNA TGTGCCAGCAGCTTAGGGACAGGGAATCAGCCCCAGCATTTT. This chain uses TRBV5-6 with TRBJ1-5, with 9 bases matching TRBD1. This CDR3 contains 14 residues. V lost 2 bases and J lost 4; bases outside the gene matches: 1. CDR1 is SGHDT and CDR2 is YYEEEE in the germline V gene.

The gene calls are TRBV11-3 and TRBJ2-7; TRBD1 aligns across 8 bases. This CDR3 comprises 13 residues. V dropped 5 bases and J dropped 6; count of bases not matched to a gene: 6. Per the germline V gene, CDR1 is SGHNT and CDR2 is YENEEA. The chain's CDR3 is CASSVGTGGEQYF. CDR3 nucleotides: TGTGCCAGCAGCGTAGGGACAGGCGGCGAGCAGTACTTC.

The CDR3 DNA reads TGTGCCAGCAGCCTGAGGACAGATTACAATGAGCAGTTCTTC. Translated: CASSLRTDYNEQFF. The V and J genes are TRBV7-8 and TRBJ2-1; D might be TRBD1 (6 bases). Deletions cut 5 bases from V and 4 bases from J, with 12 bases between. This CDR3 contains 14 residues. CDR1 is SGHVS, CDR2 FQNEAQ, per germline.

V and J are TRBV7-8 and TRBJ2-5; the D call may be TRBD1 or TRBD2 (5 bases each). The germline V gene has CDR1 SGHVS and CDR2 FQNEAQ. This CDR3 has 14 residues. V was cut by 7 bases and J by 5 bases, with 17 bases left in between. CDR3 region: CASIRGAAVETQYF. The CDR3 region has the DNA TGTGCCAGCATTCGAGGGGCCGCGGTTGAGACCCAGTACTTC.

The chain combines TRBV5-6 with TRBJ1-2, with D perhaps TRBD1 (5 bases). Germline lookup yields CDR1 SGHDT and CDR2 YYEEEE. This CDR3 has 13 residues. The ends were cut back, 0 bases at V and 13 bases at J, with 16 bases in the middle. CDR3 nucleotides: TGTGCCAGCAGCTTGGGGGTCGCAGGGCCACGCACCTTC. Translation: CASSLGVAGPRTF.

The rearrangement joins TRBV27 to TRBJ1-4; possibly TRBD1 for D (6 bases). Trimming left V 0 bases short and J 8 bases short, with 13 bases between. Germline assignment: CDR1 MNHEY and CDR2 SMNVEV (reference sequence). The CDR3 has 15 amino acids. DNA of the CDR3: TGTGCCAGCAGTTTATCTGGGGACATCTGGGAAAAACTGTTTTTT. Its translation is CASSLSGDIWEKLFF.

The chain combines TRBV6-5 with TRBJ2-3; D unresolved. CDR1 and CDR2 (germline): MNHEY, SVGAGI. The CDR3 is 14 amino acids. Trimming took off 6 bases at V and 2 bases at J, with 12 bases between the two ends. The chain's CDR3 is CASSQQVLTDTQYF. As DNA, the CDR3 is TGTGCCAGCAGCCAGCAGGTGCTCACAGATACGCAGTATTTT.

The CDR3 region is CASSMDRGLSSPLHF. In nucleotides, the CDR3 is TGTGCCAGCAGCATGGACAGGGGACTGTCATCACCCCTCCACTTT. V is TRBV5-6 and J is TRBJ1-6, with TRBD1 identical over 9 bases. CDR1 is SGHDT, CDR2 YYEEEE, per germline. The CDR3 has 15 residues. V lost 4 bases, J lost 10 bases, and 9 bases stayed unmatched.

V is TRBV6-5 and J is TRBJ1-2, with 7 bases that match TRBD1. The CDR3 has 15 residues. Germline V gene lookup returns CDR1 MNHEY and CDR2 SVGAGI. V trimming: 3 bases; J trimming: 8 bases; junction bases outside the gene matches: 12. The chain's CDR3 is CASSYSGTDRVGYTF. As DNA, the CDR3 is TGTGCCAGCAGTTATTCCGGGACAGACCGCGTGGGCTACACCTTC.

This chain uses TRBV28 with TRBJ1-1; 8 bases are shared with TRBD1. The junction had 6 bases not matched to a gene; V was cut back by 5 bases and J by 4 bases. The CDR3 runs 14 residues. CDR1 and CDR2 (germline): MDHEN, SYDVKM. The CDR3 protein is CASSLATGGTEAFF. The CDR3 DNA is TGTGCCAGCAGTCTCGCTACAGGGGGCACTGAAGCTTTCTTT.

This chain joins TRBV18 and TRBJ2-1; D is unresolved. V gave up 3 bases and J gave up 10 bases, with 10 bases separating them. Germline CDR1 reads KGHSH; CDR2 reads LQKENI. The CDR3 is made up of 12 amino acids. DNA for the CDR3: TGTGCCAGCTCACCGGAACTAAACGAGCAGTTCTTC. Its translation: CASSPELNEQFF. Full variable domain (outside the CDR3, taken from reference TRBV18 and TRBJ2-1): NAGVMQNPRHLVRRRGQEARLRCSPMKGHSHVYWYRQLPEEGLKFMVYLQKENIIDESGMPKERFSAEFPKEGPSILRIQQVVRGDSAAYFCASSPELNEQFFGPGTRLTVL.

This clone showed up just a few times. This sequence joins TRBV7-9 and TRBJ2-3; 9 bases map to TRBD2. V trimming: 3 bases; J trimming: 2 bases; junction bases outside the gene matches: 15. The CDR3 loop spans 19 amino acids. Looked up from germline, CDR1 is SEHNR and CDR2 is FQNEAQ (reference sequence). The CDR3 DNA reads as TGTGCCAGCAGCTTTTCCCTTGGGACTAGCCTCCGCAACACAGATACGCAGTATTTT. This gives the protein CASSFSLGTSLRNTDTQYF. The full variable domain, completed using reference TRBV7-9 and TRBJ2-3, is DTGVSQNPRHKITKRGQNVTFRCDPISEHNRLYWYRQTLGQGPEFLTYFQNEAQLEKSRLLSDRFSAERPKGSFSTLEIQRTEQGDSAMYLCASSFSLGTSLRNTDTQYFGPGTRLTVL.

The chain couples TRBV29-1 to TRBJ1-1; the D is unclear. CDR1 is SQVTM and CDR2 is ANQGSEA in the germline V gene. Deletions cut 5 bases from V and 1 base from J, with 5 bases between. The CDR3 totals 11 residues. CDR3 in amino acids: CSVSGNTEAFF. The CDR3 nucleotides are TGCAGCGTTTCAGGGAACACTGAAGCTTTCTTT.

V is TRBV4-3 and J is TRBJ2-6; D uncertain. This CDR3 contains 17 residues. CDR1 LGHNA and CDR2 YSLEER come from the germline V gene. V lost 0 bases to trimming and J lost 4 bases, with 13 bases between them. CDR3 DNA sequence: TGCGCCAGCAGCCAAGAAGGTACGGCTTTCGGGGCCAACGTCCTGACTTTC. This sequence encodes CASSQEGTAFGANVLTF.

V usage is TRBV4-1 and J usage is TRBJ1-6; D gene unclear. Germline lookup yields CDR1 MGHRA and CDR2 YSYEKL. Trimming took off 4 bases at V and 9 bases at J, with 7 bases between the two ends. This CDR3 has 12 amino acids. CDR3 region: CASSPPGSPLHF. The CDR3 region has the DNA TGCGCCAGCAGCCCCCCCGGTTCACCCCTCCACTTT.

The CDR3, as DNA: TGTGCCAGCAGTTACTCCCCCGGACAGGGAAGACTGTTTTTT. Protein sequence: CASSYSPGQGRLFF. The chain joins TRBV6-5 to TRBJ1-4, with TRBD1 matching 8 bases. Germline values: CDR1 MNHEY, CDR2 SVGAGI. The CDR3 loop spans 14 amino acids. V lost 0 bases to trimming and J lost 13 bases; unmatched junction nucleotides: 7.

The gene calls are TRBV9 and TRBJ2-2; D is possibly TRBD1 or TRBD2 (6 bases each). V shed 7 bases and J shed 7 bases, with 14 bases lying between them. The CDR3 runs 13 residues. In germline, CDR1 is SGDLS, CDR2 YYNGEE. CDR3 coding DNA: TGTGCCAGCGGGGGGCCGGGCGGCGGGGAGCTGTTTTTT. Amino acids: CASGGPGGGELFF. The full variable domain, its missing parts supplied by reference TRBV9 and TRBJ2-2, is DSGVTQTPKHLITATGQRVTLRCSPRSGDLSVYWYQQSLDQGLQFLIQYYNGEERAKGNILERFSAQQFPDLHSELNLSSLELGDSALYFCASGGPGGGELFFGEGSRLTVL.

This clone was observed a handful of times. J is TRBJ2-7 and V is TRBV28; tentatively, D is TRBD1 or TRBD2 (5 bases each). The CDR3 length is 14 residues. The ends were cut back, 4 bases at V and 0 bases at J, with 10 bases in the middle. The germline gives CDR1 MDHEN, CDR2 SYDVKM. CDR3 loop: CASSWGISSYEQYF. For the CDR3, the DNA is TGTGCCAGCAGTTGGGGGATCAGCTCCTACGAGCAGTACTTC. The full variable domain, with the rest looked up from reference TRBV28 and TRBJ2-7, is DVKVTQSSRYLVKRTGEKVFLECVQDMDHENMFWYRQDPGLGLRLIYFSYDVKMKEKGDIPEGYSVSREKKERFSLILESASTNQTSMYLCASSWGISSYEQYFGPGTRLTVT.

The chain couples TRBV9 to TRBJ2-3; weak D call: TRBD1 (6 bases). This CDR3 has 15 amino acids. Germline V lookup: CDR1 SGDLS, CDR2 YYNGEE. V lost 0 bases to trimming and J lost 5 bases, with 13 bases between them. The CDR3 coding sequence is TGTGCCAGCAGCGTAGATCAGCCAGGGGTAGATACGCAGTATTTT. Protein product: CASSVDQPGVDTQYF.

This clone was picked up a small number of times. V gene TRBV7-9 combines with J gene TRBJ1-1; 7 positions match TRBD1. The germline V gene has CDR1 SEHNR and CDR2 FQNEAQ (reference sequence). The CDR3 has 14 amino acids. Losses at the gene ends were 1 base for V and 5 bases for J; bases not matched to a gene: 4. The chain's CDR3 is CASSLGQGVTEAFF. CDR3 nucleotides: TGTGCCAGCAGCTTAGGGCAGGGGGTGACTGAAGCTTTCTTT.